The 20 T cell receptor beta chains reported below all come from one sample, sequenced in a study of cytomegalovirus exposure and HLA in healthy donors. Clones were read by immunoSEQ multiplex PCR, and TCRdb kept only the in-frame ones, dropping some. Of just over 65,000 clones in the sample, about 97% were seen once. The specimen was PBMCs. These receptor sequences come from a woman aged 18-29 years in good health and CMV-seropositive.

The chain has TRBV13 and TRBJ2-5; TRBD2 is a possible D gene (5 bases). Trimming shortened V by 2 bases and J by 5 bases, and 12 bases separated the two germline ends. Germline V lookup: CDR1 PRHDT, CDR2 FYEKMQ (reference sequence). The CDR3 extends over 14 amino acids. The CDR3 nucleotides are TGTGCCAGCAGCTTACGTTCGGGATTTGAGACCCAGTACTTC. Its translation: CASSLRSGFETQYF.

This clone is a singleton in its sample. The rearrangement joins TRBV7-8 to TRBJ2-3; 11 bases fit TRBD2. There are 15 residues in the CDR3. V dropped 4 bases and J dropped 2; count of bases not matched to a gene: 2. In germline, CDR1 is SGHVS, CDR2 FQNEAQ. Here the CDR3 reads CASSSSGRPTDTQYF. DNA of the CDR3: TGTGCCAGCAGCTCTAGCGGGAGGCCCACAGATACGCAGTATTTT.

This chain joins TRBV6-5 and TRBJ1-2; TRBD1 is a possible D gene (6 bases). The CDR3 runs 14 residues. Germline V gene sequence: CDR1 MNHEY, CDR2 SVGAGI. The V and J ends lost 5 bases and 5 bases respectively, with 15 bases between them. The CDR3 spells CASSPDRSLYGYTF. The DNA of the CDR3 is TGTGCCAGCAGTCCGGACAGATCCCTATATGGCTACACCTTC.

The chain joins TRBV5-4 to TRBJ1-6; 10 positions agree with TRBD1. The V gene's germline CDR1 is SGHNT and CDR2 YYREEE (reference sequence). The junction had 8 bases not matched to a gene; V was cut back by 4 bases and J by 7 bases. The CDR3 is made up of 16 amino acids. The CDR3 nucleotides are TGTGCCAGCAGCCCGGGGGGACAGGGGCGCAATTCACCCCTCCACTTT. Its translation: CASSPGGQGRNSPLHF.

CDR3 DNA: TGTGCCAGCAGGACCCGGACTAGCGGGGGCTACAATGAGCAGTTCTTC. Encoded protein: CASRTRTSGGYNEQFF. The V call is TRBV13, the J call TRBJ2-1; 13 nucleotides line up with TRBD2. Germline V gene sequence: CDR1 PRHDT, CDR2 FYEKMQ (reference sequence). The length of the CDR3 is 16 residues. J gave up 3 bases and V 6 bases, and 5 bases lay outside the gene matches.

In DNA form, the CDR3 reads TGTGCCAGTAGTACTTTTCGGACAGGGGCTTCGCGCGAGCAGTACTTC. It yields the protein CASSTFRTGASREQYF. The rearrangement uses TRBV19 and TRBJ2-7; 9 nucleotides align to TRBD1. The length of the CDR3 is 16 residues. Germline CDR1 LNHDA, CDR2 SQIVND (reference sequence). V lost 4 bases and J lost 6; bases outside the gene matches: 13.

The chain is built from TRBV6-1 and TRBJ2-1; 10 bases map to TRBD1. Trimming removed 4 bases from V and 0 bases from J; junction bases left unmatched: 6. In germline, CDR1 is MNHNS, CDR2 SASEGT. This CDR3 has 17 residues. The CDR3 coding sequence is TGTGCCAGCAGTGTTGGGACAGGGGTGGGCTCCTACAATGAGCAGTTCTTC. Translation: CASSVGTGVGSYNEQFF.

V gene TRBV7-8 combines with J gene TRBJ2-1; D gene unclear. CDR3 length equals 15 residues. V was clipped by 3 bases and J by 0 bases, with 9 bases between them. Looked up from germline, CDR1 is SGHVS and CDR2 is FQNEAQ. The CDR3 DNA sequence: TGTGCCAGCAGCTTGGATAGGAGCTCCTACAATGAGCAGTTCTTC. Its translation: CASSLDRSSYNEQFF.

The chain carries TRBV28 and TRBJ1-5, with 8 bases identical to TRBD1. Trimming removed 5 bases from V and 2 bases from J; junction bases left unmatched: 17. The length of the CDR3 is 19 residues. Per the germline V gene, CDR1 is MDHEN and CDR2 is SYDVKM. CDR3 loop: CASSPVGRKGTGGNQPQHF. The CDR3 DNA reads TGTGCCAGCAGTCCCGTTGGGAGGAAAGGGACAGGCGGCAATCAGCCCCAGCATTTT.

This clone was picked up one time. The chain recombines TRBV2 with TRBJ2-7, with 8 bases aligning to TRBD2. The germline gives CDR1 SNHLY, CDR2 FYNNEI. CDR3 length: 14 residues. Unmatched junction bases numbered 10, after V lost 6 bases and J lost 6 bases. The CDR3 region is CASRGVSGMGEQYF. CDR3 sequence (DNA): TGTGCCAGCAGGGGGGTTAGCGGGATGGGCGAGCAGTACTTC.

V gene TRBV4-2 combines with J gene TRBJ2-1; a weak D match, TRBD2 (6 bases). This CDR3 has 14 amino acids. Germline CDR1 is LGHNA and CDR2 is YNFKEQ. V was pared by 1 base and J by 5 bases, with 9 bases between. The CDR3 DNA sequence: TGTGCCAGCAGCCAAGCGGGAGAACACAATGAGCAGTTCTTC. Translating it yields CASSQAGEHNEQFF.

About this clone: This CDR3 is also generated by other DNA sequences in the sample. V gene TRBV28 combines with J gene TRBJ1-4; D is possibly TRBD1 (6 bases). V dropped 3 bases and J dropped 5 bases, with 10 bases sitting between them. The germline V gene has CDR1 MDHEN and CDR2 SYDVKM. The CDR3 has 14 residues. In nucleotides, the CDR3 is TGTGCCAGCAGTTTGTCAGGACAGAATGAAAAACTGTTTTTT. This gives the protein CASSLSGQNEKLFF. Full variable domain (rest looked up from reference TRBV28 and TRBJ1-4): DVKVTQSSRYLVKRTGEKVFLECVQDMDHENMFWYRQDPGLGLRLIYFSYDVKMKEKGDIPEGYSVSREKKERFSLILESASTNQTSMYLCASSLSGQNEKLFFGSGTQLSVL.

The V call is TRBV27, the J call TRBJ1-1; no clear D gene. This CDR3 is 13 amino acids long. The V gene lost 6 bases and the J gene lost 0 bases, with 8 bases spanning the gap. Germline values: CDR1 MNHEY, CDR2 SMNVEV (reference sequence). CDR3 nucleotide sequence: TGTGCCAGCAGCGGGAGAATGAACACTGAAGCTTTCTTT. Its translation: CASSGRMNTEAFF.

This chain connects TRBV30 to TRBJ2-2, with 9 bases that match TRBD2. The germline gives CDR1 GTSNPN, CDR2 SVGIG (reference sequence). The CDR3 contains 14 residues. V lost 2 bases and J lost 7; bases outside the gene matches: 5. This chain's CDR3 is CAWSIGLAIGELFF. The CDR3 DNA sequence: TGTGCCTGGAGTATAGGACTAGCGATCGGGGAGCTGTTTTTT.

This sequence joins TRBV10-1 and TRBJ2-7; D uncertain. Germline V gene sequence: CDR1 WNHNN, CDR2 SYGVQD (reference sequence). V was pared by 1 base and J by 4 bases, with 8 bases between. The CDR3 is 13 amino acids. The CDR3 bases are TGCGCCAGCAGTGAGTGGCCACCGTACGAGCAGTACTTC. As protein: CASSEWPPYEQYF.

The chain combines TRBV5-1 with TRBJ2-1; D may be TRBD1 (5 bases). There are 15 residues in the CDR3. Germline V gene lookup returns CDR1 SGHRS and CDR2 YFSETQ. V was cut by 4 bases and J by 4 bases, with 15 bases left in between. CDR3 region: CASSVGQGAYNEQFF. CDR3 in DNA: TGCGCCAGCAGCGTGGGGCAGGGCGCATACAATGAGCAGTTCTTC.

This chain uses TRBV14 with TRBJ2-7; D might be TRBD1 (6 bases). V lost 4 bases and J 3 bases, leaving 16 bases between the germline ends. The germline CDR1 and CDR2 sequences are SGHDN and FVKESK. The CDR3 totals 15 residues. The CDR3 nucleotides are TGTGCCAGCAGCCGAACAGGGACGGAATTCTACGAGCAGTACTTC. It encodes CASSRTGTEFYEQYF.

The J gene is TRBJ2-7, the V gene TRBV7-9; 9 bases align to TRBD2. The germline V gene encodes CDR1 SEHNR and CDR2 FQNEAQ (reference sequence). The CDR3 contains 17 residues. With 4 bases clipped from V and 3 bases from J, the junction kept 13 bases outside the gene matches. CDR3 loop: CASSSYRGLASFYEQYF. The DNA for the CDR3 is TGTGCCAGCAGCTCATACCGAGGACTAGCGAGTTTCTACGAGCAGTACTTC.

The chain recombines TRBV5-4 with TRBJ2-5; a weak D match, TRBD1 (5 bases). Trimming left V 0 bases short and J 2 bases short, with 5 bases between. This CDR3 contains 13 residues. Germline values: CDR1 SGHNT, CDR2 YYREEE (reference sequence). Here the CDR3 DNA reads TGTGCCAGCAGCTTGGGACAGCAAGAGACCCAGTACTTC. It translates to CASSLGQQETQYF.

V is TRBV7-7 and J is TRBJ1-3; 7 bases align to TRBD1. The CDR3 has 13 amino acids. CDR1 and CDR2 (germline): SSHAT, FNYEAQ (reference sequence). In DNA form, the CDR3 reads TGTGTCGACAGGGACGGATCTGGAAACACCATATATTTT. Amino acids: CVDRDGSGNTIYF.